The rows below give T cell receptor beta chains drawn from one sample of a study of graft-versus-host responses after intestinal transplantation. Libraries were prepared by immunoSEQ multiplex PCR; TCRdb keeps only in-frame clonotypes and omits some of them. The repertoire includes roughly 120,000 clones, 90% to 95% of them detected once, and under 3.5% sits in the top ten. Antigens of these TCRs are unknown. The specimen comprised unstimulated CD8+ T cells sorted from spleen or lymph node cells, sampled before intestinal transplant. These receptors were collected from a human donor who received an intestinal transplant. Both conserved end residues are part of each CDR3. D genes are given only for firm matches. Only some rows state a clone size, as once, few, many or a class for expanded clones.

D	V	size	J	CDR3	DNA
NA	TRBV12-5	NA	TRBJ2-3	CASGLVLANDSDTQYF	TGTGCTAGTGGTTTGGTACTAGCTAACGACTCGGATACGCAGTATTTT
NA	TRBV11-2	NA	TRBJ1-1	CASSLAMQSGAFF	TGTGCCAGCAGCTTAGCGATGCAGTCCGGGGCTTTCTTT
NA	TRBV28	NA	TRBJ1-2	CASSLWGTDGYTF	TGTGCCAGCAGTTTATGGGGAACTGATGGCTACACCTTC
NA	TRBV4-3	NA	TRBJ2-7	CASSQTITYEQYF	TGCGCCAGCAGCCAGACTATAACCTACGAGCAGTACTTC
NA	TRBV27	once	TRBJ1-5	CASRGPHQPQHF	TGTGCCAGCAGGGGACCTCATCAGCCCCAGCATTTT
TRBD1	TRBV19	NA	TRBJ1-2	CASTPVTDRVDGYTF	TGTGCCAGTACCCCCGTCACGGACAGGGTTGATGGCTACACCTTC
NA	TRBV6-1	NA	TRBJ2-7	CASTPTAYEQYF	TGTGCCAGCACCCCGACAGCCTACGAGCAGTACTTC
NA	TRBV6-5	once	TRBJ2-2	CASSPLAPTGELFF	TGTGCCAGCAGTCCACTAGCACCAACCGGGGAGCTGTTTTTT
NA	TRBV4-1	NA	TRBJ2-7	CASSQGQGGNEQYF	TGCGCCAGCAGCCAAGGACAGGGAGGTAACGAGCAGTACTTC
TRBD2	TRBV4-1	NA	TRBJ2-7	CASSQVVAGSSYEQYF	TGCGCCAGCAGCCAAGTGGTAGCGGGGAGCTCCTACGAGCAGTACTTC
NA	TRBV27	NA	TRBJ2-7	CASSSGGLAGPYF	TGTGCCAGCAGTTCAGGGGGTCTAGCGGGCCCGTACTTC
TRBD1	TRBV27	NA	TRBJ2-7	CASGNRGPKNEQYF	TGTGCCAGCGGAAACAGGGGGCCGAAGAACGAGCAGTACTTC
NA	TRBV13	NA	TRBJ2-1	CASSPSPSSYNEQFF	TGTGCCAGCAGCCCCTCTCCAAGCTCCTACAATGAGCAGTTCTTC
NA	TRBV9	NA	TRBJ2-7	CASSVGSDILYEQYF	TGTGCCAGCAGCGTAGGGTCGGACATCCTCTACGAGCAGTACTTC
NA	TRBV6-5	NA	TRBJ1-5	CASSYSGSHQPQHF	TGTGCCAGCAGTTACTCAGGGAGCCATCAGCCCCAGCATTTT
TRBD1	TRBV2	NA	TRBJ2-2	CASARTGTATGELFF	TGTGCCAGCGCCCGTACCGGGACAGCCACCGGGGAGCTGTTTTTT
TRBD1	TRBV27	once	TRBJ1-2	CASSQDRGIDYGYTF	TGTGCCAGCAGTCAGGACAGGGGGATCGACTATGGCTACACCTTC
NA	TRBV28	NA	TRBJ2-7	CASSPSSEQYF	TGTGCCAGCAGCCCCAGCAGCGAGCAGTACTTC
TRBD1	TRBV5-8	NA	TRBJ1-1	CASIAQGSTEAFF	TGTGCCAGCATCGCACAGGGGAGTACTGAAGCTTTCTTT
TRBD1	TRBV9	NA	TRBJ1-4	CASSSGGGEKLFF	TGTGCCAGCTCTTCAGGGGGCGGTGAAAAACTGTTTTTT
NA	TRBV9	NA	TRBJ1-1	CASKGVGTEAFF	TGTGCCAGCAAGGGGGTTGGAACTGAAGCTTTCTTT
TRBD2	TRBV9	NA	TRBJ2-2	CASSAASGFNTGELFF	TGTGCCAGCAGCGCCGCTAGCGGCTTCAACACCGGGGAGCTGTTTTTT
TRBD1	TRBV9	NA	TRBJ2-1	CASSVQGIAGTGYYNEQFF	TGTGCCAGCAGCGTTCAGGGAATTGCAGGGACAGGATATTACAATGAGCAGTTCTTC
NA	TRBV11-3	few	TRBJ1-1	CASSLGQNTEAFF	TGTGCCAGCAGCTTGGGACAGAACACTGAAGCTTTCTTT
NA	TRBV7-6	NA	TRBJ1-2	CASSLDRGANYGYTF	TGTGCCAGCAGCCTAGACCGGGGAGCTAACTATGGCTACACCTTC
NA	TRBV4-3	NA	TRBJ2-2	CASSQDNSYRNTGELFF	TGCGCCAGCAGCCAAGATAATTCGTACAGGAACACCGGGGAGCTGTTTTTT
NA	TRBV28	NA	TRBJ2-1	CASSLAMEQFF	TGTGCCAGCAGTTTAGCTATGGAGCAGTTCTTC
NA	TRBV19	NA	TRBJ2-7	CASSIGGVSYEQYF	TGTGCCAGTAGTATAGGCGGGGTATCCTACGAGCAGTACTTC
NA	TRBV6-1	NA	TRBJ1-2	CASSSDRPYGYTF	TGTGCCAGCAGCAGCGACAGACCCTATGGCTACACCTTC
NA	TRBV29-1	NA	TRBJ1-6	CSAGNSNSPLHF	TGCAGCGCCGGAAACAGTAATTCACCCCTCCACTTT
NA	TRBV28	NA	TRBJ1-2	CASSTPEGSYGYTF	TGTGCCAGCAGCACCCCGGAGGGAAGCTATGGCTACACCTTC
NA	TRBV18	NA	TRBJ2-7	CASSPSRGTTYEQYF	TGTGCCAGCTCACCATCTCGGGGGACGACCTACGAGCAGTACTTC
TRBD1	TRBV7-9	once	TRBJ2-1	CASTLPGQGSNEQFF	TGTGCCAGCACCCTTCCGGGACAGGGTAGCAATGAGCAGTTCTTC
NA	TRBV4-3	NA	TRBJ2-7	CASSQDRVYEQYF	TGCGCCAGCAGCCAAGATCGCGTCTACGAGCAGTACTTC
NA	TRBV19	NA	TRBJ1-1	CASSTPGVNTEAFF	TGTGCCAGTAGTACGCCGGGGGTGAACACTGAAGCTTTCTTT
TRBD1	TRBV10-3	NA	TRBJ1-1	CAISDVRDRGPEAFF	TGTGCCATCAGTGACGTTCGGGACAGGGGGCCTGAAGCTTTCTTT
TRBD1	TRBV7-6	NA	TRBJ2-7	CASSLRGPLDEQYF	TGTGCCAGCAGCTTAAGGGGGCCGCTTGACGAGCAGTACTTC
TRBD1	TRBV4-1	NA	TRBJ2-2	CASSQARGLGTGELFF	TGCGCCAGCAGCCAAGCCAGGGGGCTGGGCACCGGGGAGCTGTTTTTT
NA	TRBV13	NA	TRBJ2-5	CASSPPRQGSQETQYF	TGTGCCAGCAGCCCCCCCAGGCAGGGTAGCCAAGAGACCCAGTACTTC
TRBD1	TRBV6-1	NA	TRBJ1-2	CASSLTLQGGDGYTF	TGCGCCAGCAGTTTGACATTACAGGGGGGGGATGGCTACACCTTC
TRBD2	TRBV19	NA	TRBJ2-3	CASSTPASGRTDTQYF	TGTGCCAGTAGTACCCCAGCTAGCGGGAGAACAGATACGCAGTATTTT
NA	TRBV4-1	NA	TRBJ2-2	CASSPDPIRGGELFF	TGTGCCAGCAGCCCAGACCCGATCAGGGGTGGGGAGCTGTTTTTT
TRBD1	TRBV30	NA	TRBJ1-2	CAWIGQGPGYTF	TGTGCCTGGATCGGACAGGGGCCTGGCTACACCTTC
NA	TRBV6-5	NA	TRBJ2-1	CASSYSGYNEQFF	TGTGCCAGCAGTTACTCAGGGTACAATGAGCAGTTCTTC
TRBD2	TRBV6-6	NA	TRBJ2-7	CASTYSGTSGYEQYF	TGTGCCAGCACCTACTCGGGGACTAGCGGCTACGAGCAGTACTTC
NA	TRBV19	NA	TRBJ2-2	CASRFRVSSATGELFF	TGTGCCAGTAGATTTCGGGTTTCTAGCGCCACCGGGGAGCTGTTTTTT
TRBD1	TRBV19	NA	TRBJ1-5	CASSMWDRVGEPQHF	TGTGCCAGTAGTATGTGGGACAGGGTGGGTGAGCCCCAGCATTTT
NA	TRBV9	NA	TRBJ2-1	CASSEGGGGTYTSLGQFF	TGTGCCAGCAGCGAAGGAGGAGGGGGCACCTACACATCCCTGGGGCAGTTCTTC
NA	TRBV19	NA	TRBJ2-1	CASSADGPNEQFF	TGTGCCAGTAGTGCGGATGGGCCCAATGAGCAGTTCTTC
TRBD2	TRBV6-6	NA	TRBJ2-1	CASRTTLAGGYNEQFF	TGTGCCAGCAGAACCACTTTAGCGGGAGGCTACAATGAGCAGTTCTTC
TRBD2	TRBV5-6	NA	TRBJ2-5	CASSSGLGREGQETQYF	TGTGCCAGCAGCTCTGGACTAGGTCGAGAGGGTCAAGAGACCCAGTACTTC
TRBD2	TRBV14	NA	TRBJ2-1	CASSFWTSSDNEQFF	TGTGCCAGCAGCTTCTGGACTAGCTCTGACAATGAGCAGTTCTTC
TRBD1	TRBV28	NA	TRBJ2-1	CASSLPGRGTAFYNEQFF	TGTGCCAGCAGTCTACCAGGACGTGGGACAGCTTTCTACAATGAGCAGTTCTTC
NA	TRBV28	NA	TRBJ1-1	CASSEGNTEAFF	TGTGCCAGTAGCGAGGGCAACACTGAAGCTTTCTTT
NA	TRBV4-1	NA	TRBJ1-2	CASSHLLERGYTF	TGCGCCAGCAGCCACCTACTAGAGCGAGGCTACACCTTC
NA	TRBV19	NA	TRBJ2-1	CASGYNEQFF	TGTGCCAGTGGGTACAATGAGCAGTTCTTC